The rows below give T cell receptor beta chains drawn from one sample of a study of cytomegalovirus exposure and HLA in healthy donors. Repertoires were generated with immunoSEQ multiplex PCR, while TCRdb's copy carries only in-frame clones and drops some. Of some 100,000 clones in the sample, less than 70% were seen once. Specimen: PBMCs. These TCRs come from a woman between 65 and 79 years old in good health and CMV-seropositive. Both conserved end residues are part of each CDR3. D genes are given only for firm matches. Some rows mark clone size as missing; the rest say once, few, many or name a class of expanded clone.

v_gene: TRBV18
abundance: NA
j_gene: TRBJ1-2
d_gene: TRBD1
CDR3nt: TGTGCCAGCTCCCCAATGACAGGGGCCTATGGCTACACCTTC
CDR3aa: CASSPMTGAYGYTF

v_gene: TRBV7-3
abundance: NA
j_gene: TRBJ2-2
d_gene: TRBD2
CDR3nt: TGTGCCAGCAGCTTAACTAGCGGGGGCAGAGGTGCCGGGGAGCTGTTTTTT
CDR3aa: CASSLTSGGRGAGELFF

v_gene: TRBV30
abundance: NA
j_gene: TRBJ1-5
d_gene: NA
CDR3nt: TGTGCCTGGGGGGACACGGGGTATCAGCCCCAGCATTTT
CDR3aa: CAWGDTGYQPQHF

v_gene: TRBV18
abundance: NA
j_gene: TRBJ1-1
d_gene: NA
CDR3nt: TGTGGATCAAGGCGGGAGGGGAACACTGAAGCTTTCTTT
CDR3aa: CGSRREGNTEAFF

v_gene: TRBV2
abundance: NA
j_gene: TRBJ1-1
d_gene: NA
CDR3nt: TGTGCCAGCACACGGTTCACTGAAGCTTTCTTT
CDR3aa: CASTRFTEAFF

v_gene: TRBV6-4
abundance: NA
j_gene: TRBJ1-5
d_gene: NA
CDR3nt: TGTGCCAGCAGTGCTCTAGGCCATAGCAATCAGCCCCAGCATTTT
CDR3aa: CASSALGHSNQPQHF

v_gene: TRBV7-6
abundance: few
j_gene: TRBJ1-4
d_gene: TRBD1
CDR3nt: TGTGCCAGCAGCCCGGGACAGGGAGGATTAAATGAAAAACTGTTTTTT
CDR3aa: CASSPGQGGLNEKLFF

v_gene: TRBV29-1
abundance: NA
j_gene: TRBJ1-5
d_gene: NA
CDR3nt: TGCAGCGTTCGGGAGAATAGCAATCAGCCCCAGCATTTT
CDR3aa: CSVRENSNQPQHF

v_gene: TRBV6-5
abundance: NA
j_gene: TRBJ2-5
d_gene: TRBD1
CDR3nt: TGTGCCAGCAATCGACAGGGAATAGGAGAGACCCAGTACTTC
CDR3aa: CASNRQGIGETQYF

v_gene: TRBV5-1
abundance: few
j_gene: TRBJ1-2
d_gene: TRBD1
CDR3nt: TGCGCCAGCAGCAGCGACAGGGTTGGCTACACCTTC
CDR3aa: CASSSDRVGYTF

v_gene: TRBV27
abundance: NA
j_gene: TRBJ1-5
d_gene: NA
CDR3nt: TGTGCCAGCAGTTCCACGGGTTATAGCAATCAGCCCCAGCATTTT
CDR3aa: CASSSTGYSNQPQHF

v_gene: TRBV6-5
abundance: NA
j_gene: TRBJ1-5
d_gene: NA
CDR3nt: TGTGCCAGCAGACCTACAGGGTATCAGCCCCAGCATTTT
CDR3aa: CASRPTGYQPQHF

v_gene: TRBV13
abundance: NA
j_gene: TRBJ2-7
d_gene: NA
CDR3nt: TGTGCCAGCAGTTCCAGGGGGGCACCCCAGGGCGAGCAGTACTTC
CDR3aa: CASSSRGAPQGEQYF

v_gene: TRBV5-5
abundance: NA
j_gene: TRBJ2-7
d_gene: NA
CDR3nt: TGTGCCAGCAGCTTGGCCGGTAGTCACGAGCAGTACTTC
CDR3aa: CASSLAGSHEQYF

v_gene: TRBV6-6
abundance: NA
j_gene: TRBJ2-7
d_gene: TRBD1
CDR3nt: TGTGCCAGCAGCTCTTACGACAGGGACTACGAGCAGTACTTC
CDR3aa: CASSSYDRDYEQYF

v_gene: TRBV5-1
abundance: NA
j_gene: TRBJ2-7
d_gene: TRBD1
CDR3nt: TGCGCCAGCAGTGGGACAGGGCCCTACGAGCAGTACTTC
CDR3aa: CASSGTGPYEQYF

v_gene: TRBV7-8
abundance: once
j_gene: TRBJ1-1
d_gene: NA
CDR3nt: TGTGCCAGCAGCTTGGAGAAGAAGGGGCCTCGCCCCAAGAACACTGAAGCTTTCTTT
CDR3aa: CASSLEKKGPRPKNTEAFF

v_gene: TRBV7-2
abundance: NA
j_gene: TRBJ2-1
d_gene: TRBD2
CDR3nt: TGTGCCAGCAGCTTAGTCGGCGGGGGAAACAATGAGCAGTTCTTC
CDR3aa: CASSLVGGGNNEQFF

v_gene: TRBV20-1
abundance: NA
j_gene: TRBJ1-1
d_gene: NA
CDR3nt: TGCAGTGCTAGCGGGAACACTGAAGCTTTCTTT
CDR3aa: CSASGNTEAFF

v_gene: TRBV18
abundance: NA
j_gene: TRBJ1-3
d_gene: TRBD1
CDR3nt: TGTGCCAGCTCACCAGGGACAGGGATTGGAAACACCATATATTTT
CDR3aa: CASSPGTGIGNTIYF

v_gene: TRBV6-5
abundance: NA
j_gene: TRBJ2-5
d_gene: TRBD1
CDR3nt: TGTGCCAGCAGTTACTCGATCACAGGGGTGACAGAGACCCAGTACTTC
CDR3aa: CASSYSITGVTETQYF

v_gene: TRBV10-1
abundance: NA
j_gene: TRBJ1-5
d_gene: TRBD1
CDR3nt: TGCGCCAGCAGTCTTGCCGGGCAGGGGGACAATCAGCCCCAGCATTTT
CDR3aa: CASSLAGQGDNQPQHF

v_gene: TRBV2
abundance: NA
j_gene: TRBJ1-6
d_gene: TRBD1
CDR3nt: TGTGCCAGCAGTCAGTCAAGACAGGGGAATTCACCCCTCCACTTT
CDR3aa: CASSQSRQGNSPLHF

v_gene: TRBV4-2
abundance: NA
j_gene: TRBJ1-3
d_gene: TRBD1
CDR3nt: TGTGCCAGCAGCCAACCGGGACAGGGCTCTGGAAACACCATATATTTT
CDR3aa: CASSQPGQGSGNTIYF

v_gene: TRBV11-3
abundance: NA
j_gene: TRBJ2-3
d_gene: TRBD2
CDR3nt: TGTGCCAGCAGCTTAAATGAGGGCGGGGGGGTCACAGATACGCAGTATTTT
CDR3aa: CASSLNEGGGVTDTQYF

v_gene: TRBV4-1
abundance: NA
j_gene: TRBJ2-5
d_gene: TRBD1
CDR3nt: TGCGCCAGCAGCCAAGAACAGGGGTCCCAAGAGACCCAGTACTTC
CDR3aa: CASSQEQGSQETQYF

v_gene: TRBV10-2
abundance: NA
j_gene: TRBJ1-1
d_gene: NA
CDR3nt: TGCGCCAGCACCGTCGGGGTTAGTACTGAAGCTTTCTTT
CDR3aa: CASTVGVSTEAFF

v_gene: TRBV10-3
abundance: NA
j_gene: TRBJ2-5
d_gene: NA
CDR3nt: TGTGCCATCAGTGTTGGAGCGACGTACCAAGAGACCCAGTACTTC
CDR3aa: CAISVGATYQETQYF

v_gene: TRBV6-1
abundance: NA
j_gene: TRBJ1-5
d_gene: NA
CDR3nt: TGTGCCAGCAGCGCAACAGGGTTCCAGCCCCAGCATTTT
CDR3aa: CASSATGFQPQHF

v_gene: TRBV27
abundance: NA
j_gene: TRBJ1-2
d_gene: TRBD1
CDR3nt: TGTGCCAGCCGACAGGGCTATGGCTACACCTTC
CDR3aa: CASRQGYGYTF

v_gene: TRBV6-4
abundance: NA
j_gene: TRBJ1-2
d_gene: NA
CDR3nt: TGTGCCAGCAGTGACTCGAGCGGGACGGACTATGGCTACACCTTC
CDR3aa: CASSDSSGTDYGYTF

v_gene: TRBV5-1
abundance: once
j_gene: TRBJ2-2
d_gene: NA
CDR3nt: TGCGCCAGCAGCTTGGCCCCTCAGGGGAACACCGGGGAGCTGTTTTTT
CDR3aa: CASSLAPQGNTGELFF

v_gene: TRBV7-3
abundance: NA
j_gene: TRBJ2-6
d_gene: TRBD1
CDR3nt: TGTGCCAGCTCAGGGGGCTCTGGGGCCAACGTCCTGACTTTC
CDR3aa: CASSGGSGANVLTF

v_gene: TRBV4-2
abundance: NA
j_gene: TRBJ2-5
d_gene: TRBD2
CDR3nt: TGTGCCAGCAGCCAAGTTGGACTAGCGGGGCGTAATCAAGAGACCCAGTACTTC
CDR3aa: CASSQVGLAGRNQETQYF

v_gene: TRBV9
abundance: few
j_gene: TRBJ2-6
d_gene: TRBD1
CDR3nt: TGTGCCAGCAGCGTAGCTCAGGGGGCGCTCGGGGCCAACGTCCTGACTTTC
CDR3aa: CASSVAQGALGANVLTF

v_gene: TRBV7-2
abundance: NA
j_gene: TRBJ2-1
d_gene: NA
CDR3nt: TGTGCCAGCAGCTTAGGACAGAGCAATGAGCAGTTCTTC
CDR3aa: CASSLGQSNEQFF

v_gene: TRBV6-5
abundance: NA
j_gene: TRBJ2-7
d_gene: NA
CDR3nt: TGTGCCAGCAGTTACAGGCGGGGGCACCTCGACGAGCAGTACTTC
CDR3aa: CASSYRRGHLDEQYF

v_gene: TRBV30
abundance: NA
j_gene: TRBJ2-2
d_gene: NA
CDR3nt: TGTGCCTGGAACCTACAGCTAATCGGGGAGCTGTTTTTT
CDR3aa: CAWNLQLIGELFF

v_gene: TRBV11-2
abundance: NA
j_gene: TRBJ2-7
d_gene: TRBD1
CDR3nt: TGTGCCAGCAGCCTGGGACAGGACCCTTCCTACGAGCAGTACTTC
CDR3aa: CASSLGQDPSYEQYF

v_gene: TRBV2
abundance: NA
j_gene: TRBJ2-2
d_gene: NA
CDR3nt: TGTGCCGTCCCCAAGACACGGGGGACTGGGGAGCTGTTTTTT
CDR3aa: CAVPKTRGTGELFF

v_gene: TRBV11-2
abundance: NA
j_gene: TRBJ1-4
d_gene: TRBD1
CDR3nt: TGTGCCAGCAGCCCCCGGACAGGGGGCGGGAATGAAAAACTGTTTTTT
CDR3aa: CASSPRTGGGNEKLFF

v_gene: TRBV6-1
abundance: once
j_gene: TRBJ2-3
d_gene: TRBD2
CDR3nt: TGTGCCAGCAGTGAAGGGCGGGGGGGCCAAAGCACAGATACGCAGTATTTT
CDR3aa: CASSEGRGGQSTDTQYF

v_gene: TRBV19
abundance: few
j_gene: TRBJ2-3
d_gene: TRBD2
CDR3nt: TGTGCCAGTAGTCTTACTAGCGGGGGCTTAGATACGCAGTATTTT
CDR3aa: CASSLTSGGLDTQYF

v_gene: TRBV2
abundance: NA
j_gene: TRBJ1-1
d_gene: NA
CDR3nt: TGTGCCAGCAGTAAAGGGACTCTGAACACTGAAGCTTTCTTT
CDR3aa: CASSKGTLNTEAFF

v_gene: TRBV2
abundance: NA
j_gene: TRBJ1-6
d_gene: NA
CDR3nt: TGTGCCAGCAGATCGGACAGATTTTACGATAATTCACCCCTCCACTTT
CDR3aa: CASRSDRFYDNSPLHF

v_gene: TRBV30
abundance: NA
j_gene: TRBJ1-1
d_gene: TRBD1
CDR3nt: TGTGCCTGGAGGATAACAGGGGGGTTTAACACTGAAGCTTTCTTT
CDR3aa: CAWRITGGFNTEAFF

v_gene: TRBV30
abundance: NA
j_gene: TRBJ2-7
d_gene: TRBD1
CDR3nt: TGTGCCCTGACAGGGTCCCACGAGCAGTACTTC
CDR3aa: CALTGSHEQYF

v_gene: TRBV6-1
abundance: NA
j_gene: TRBJ2-5
d_gene: TRBD2
CDR3nt: TGTGCCTCCCTGGGCGGGGGGGCCGGTGAGACCCAGTACTTC
CDR3aa: CASLGGGAGETQYF

v_gene: TRBV7-6
abundance: NA
j_gene: TRBJ2-3
d_gene: TRBD1
CDR3nt: TGTGCCAGCAGCCCGGGGACAGGCACAGATACGCAGTATTTT
CDR3aa: CASSPGTGTDTQYF

v_gene: TRBV4-1
abundance: few
j_gene: TRBJ1-1
d_gene: NA
CDR3nt: TGCGCCAGCAGCCTCGTCGTGGGGCAGCTAAGGACTGAAGCTTTCTTT
CDR3aa: CASSLVVGQLRTEAFF

v_gene: TRBV7-6
abundance: few
j_gene: TRBJ1-3
d_gene: TRBD1
CDR3nt: TGTGCCAGCAGCACCCAGACAGGGAGGGGAAACACCATATATTTT
CDR3aa: CASSTQTGRGNTIYF

v_gene: TRBV6-6
abundance: NA
j_gene: TRBJ1-5
d_gene: TRBD1
CDR3nt: TGTGCCAGCAGTCCTCTGGACAGGGGTGCGCCCCAGCATTTT
CDR3aa: CASSPLDRGAPQHF

v_gene: TRBV5-1
abundance: NA
j_gene: TRBJ1-4
d_gene: NA
CDR3nt: TGCGCCAGCAGCTTGGGCGGGGTCGGAGAAAAACTGTTTTTT
CDR3aa: CASSLGGVGEKLFF

v_gene: TRBV27
abundance: NA
j_gene: TRBJ2-6
d_gene: TRBD1
CDR3nt: TGTGCCAGCGGGGGGACAGGCCTCTCTGGGGCCAACGTCCTGACTTTC
CDR3aa: CASGGTGLSGANVLTF